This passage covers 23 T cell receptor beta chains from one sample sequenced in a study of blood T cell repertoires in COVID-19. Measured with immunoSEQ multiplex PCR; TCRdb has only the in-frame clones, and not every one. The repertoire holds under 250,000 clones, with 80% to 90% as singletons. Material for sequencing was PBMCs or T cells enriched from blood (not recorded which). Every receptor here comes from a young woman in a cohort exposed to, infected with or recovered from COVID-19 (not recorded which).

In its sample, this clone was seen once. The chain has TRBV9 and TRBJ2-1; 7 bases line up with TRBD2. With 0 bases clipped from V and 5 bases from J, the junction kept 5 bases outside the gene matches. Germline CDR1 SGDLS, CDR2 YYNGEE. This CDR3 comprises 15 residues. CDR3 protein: CASSVELAPNNEQFF. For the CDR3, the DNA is TGTGCCAGCAGCGTAGAACTAGCGCCAAACAATGAGCAGTTCTTC.

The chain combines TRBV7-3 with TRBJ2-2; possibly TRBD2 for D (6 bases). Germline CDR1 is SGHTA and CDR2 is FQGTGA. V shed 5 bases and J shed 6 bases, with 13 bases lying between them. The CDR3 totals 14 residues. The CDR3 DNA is TGTGCCAGCAGCACGGGACTCTCGGCCGGGGAGCTGTTTTTT. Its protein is CASSTGLSAGELFF.

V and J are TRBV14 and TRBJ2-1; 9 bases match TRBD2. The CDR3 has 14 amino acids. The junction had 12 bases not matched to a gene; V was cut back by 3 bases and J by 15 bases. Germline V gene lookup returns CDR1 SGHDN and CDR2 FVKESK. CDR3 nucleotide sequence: TGTGCCAGCAGCCAGAGGCGGGAGGGCCCTGTTATGTTCTTC. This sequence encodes CASSQRREGPVMFF.

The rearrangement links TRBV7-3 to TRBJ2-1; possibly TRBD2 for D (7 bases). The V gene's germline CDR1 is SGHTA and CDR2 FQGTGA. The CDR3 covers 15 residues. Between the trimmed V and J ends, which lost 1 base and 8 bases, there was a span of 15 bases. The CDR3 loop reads CASSLMGGPSDEQFF. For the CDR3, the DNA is TGTGCCAGCAGCTTAATGGGGGGGCCGAGCGATGAGCAGTTCTTC. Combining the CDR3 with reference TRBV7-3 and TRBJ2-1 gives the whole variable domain GAGVSQTPSNKVTEKGKYVELRCDPISGHTALYWYRQSLGQGPEFLIYFQGTGAADDSGLPNDRFFAVRPEGSVSTLKIQRTERGDSAVYLCASSLMGGPSDEQFFGPGTRLTVL.

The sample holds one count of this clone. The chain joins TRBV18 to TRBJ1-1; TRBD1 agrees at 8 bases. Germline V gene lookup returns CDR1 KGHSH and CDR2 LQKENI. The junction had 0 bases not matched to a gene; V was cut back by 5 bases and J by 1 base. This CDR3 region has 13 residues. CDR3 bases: TGTGCCAGCTCAACAGGGGGGAACACTGAAGCTTTCTTT. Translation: CASSTGGNTEAFF.

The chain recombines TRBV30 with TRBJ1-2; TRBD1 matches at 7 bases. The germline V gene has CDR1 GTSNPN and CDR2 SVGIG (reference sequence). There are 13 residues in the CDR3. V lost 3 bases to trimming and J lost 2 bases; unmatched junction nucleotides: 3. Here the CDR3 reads CAWSLQGNYGYTF. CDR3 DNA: TGTGCCTGGAGCCTACAGGGGAACTATGGCTACACCTTC.

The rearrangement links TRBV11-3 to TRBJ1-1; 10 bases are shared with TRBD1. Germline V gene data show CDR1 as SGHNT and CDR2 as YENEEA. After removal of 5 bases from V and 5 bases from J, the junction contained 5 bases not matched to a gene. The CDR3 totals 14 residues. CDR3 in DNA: TGTGCCAGCAGCCGGGACAGGGGTAGGACTGAAGCTTTCTTT. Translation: CASSRDRGRTEAFF.

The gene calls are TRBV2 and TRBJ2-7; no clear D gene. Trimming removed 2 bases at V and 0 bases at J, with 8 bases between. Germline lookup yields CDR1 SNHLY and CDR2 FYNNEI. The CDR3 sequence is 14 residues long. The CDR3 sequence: CASSETEHSYEQYF. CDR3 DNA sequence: TGTGCCAGCAGTGAAACGGAGCACTCCTACGAGCAGTACTTC.

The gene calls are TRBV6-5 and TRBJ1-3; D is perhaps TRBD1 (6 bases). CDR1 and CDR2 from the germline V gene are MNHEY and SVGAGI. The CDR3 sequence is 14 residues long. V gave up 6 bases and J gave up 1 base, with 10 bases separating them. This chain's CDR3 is CASRPQGSGNTIYF. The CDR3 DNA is TGTGCCAGCAGACCGCAGGGGTCTGGAAACACCATATATTTT.

CDR3 region: CASSSGSSGNTIYF. The CDR3 DNA sequence: TGTGCCAGTAGTAGCGGAAGCTCTGGAAACACCATATATTTT. The V and J genes are TRBV19 and TRBJ1-3; D is unresolved. Trimming removed 4 bases from V and 0 bases from J, with 7 bases in between. In germline, CDR1 is LNHDA, CDR2 SQIVND (reference sequence). CDR3 length equals 14 residues.

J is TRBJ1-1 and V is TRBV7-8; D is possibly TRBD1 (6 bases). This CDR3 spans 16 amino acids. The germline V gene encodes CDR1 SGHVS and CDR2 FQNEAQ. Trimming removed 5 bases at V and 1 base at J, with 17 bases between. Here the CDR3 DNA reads TGTGCCAGCAGCAATAGGGGGGGAGGTCGGAACACTGAAGCTTTCTTT. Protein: CASSNRGGGRNTEAFF.

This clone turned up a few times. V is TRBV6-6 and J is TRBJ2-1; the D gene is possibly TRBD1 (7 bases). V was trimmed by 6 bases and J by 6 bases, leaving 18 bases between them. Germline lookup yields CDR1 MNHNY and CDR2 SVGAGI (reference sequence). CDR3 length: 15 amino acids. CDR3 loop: CASSDPSQGGNEQFF. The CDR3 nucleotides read TGTGCCAGCAGCGACCCTAGCCAGGGGGGCAATGAGCAGTTCTTC.

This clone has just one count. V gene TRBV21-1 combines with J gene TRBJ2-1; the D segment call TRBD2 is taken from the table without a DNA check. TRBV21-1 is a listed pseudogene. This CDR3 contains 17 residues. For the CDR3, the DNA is TGTGCCAGCAGCAAAGCTTGGCCGGGAATCGAGTACAATGAGCAGTTCTTC. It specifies CASSKAWPGIEYNEQFF.

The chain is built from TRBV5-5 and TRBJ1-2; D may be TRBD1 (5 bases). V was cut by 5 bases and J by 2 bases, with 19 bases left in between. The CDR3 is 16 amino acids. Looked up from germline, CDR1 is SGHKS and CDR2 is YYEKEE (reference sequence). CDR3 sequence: CASSLARAGSNYGYTF. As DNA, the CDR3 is TGTGCCAGCAGTCTGGCCCGGGCAGGGTCGAACTATGGCTACACCTTC.

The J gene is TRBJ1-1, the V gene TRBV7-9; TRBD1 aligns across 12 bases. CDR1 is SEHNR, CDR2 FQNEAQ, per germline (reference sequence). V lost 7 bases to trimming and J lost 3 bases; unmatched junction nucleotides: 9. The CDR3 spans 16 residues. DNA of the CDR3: TGTGCCAGCACCGCGGGGACAGGGGGCGATTACACTGAAGCTTTCTTT. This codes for CASTAGTGGDYTEAFF. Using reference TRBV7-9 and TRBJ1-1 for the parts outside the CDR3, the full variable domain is DTGVSQNPRHKITKRGQNVTFRCDPISEHNRLYWYRQTLGQGPEFLTYFQNEAQLEKSRLLSDRFSAERPKGSFSTLEIQRTEQGDSAMYLCASTAGTGGDYTEAFFGQGTRLTVV.

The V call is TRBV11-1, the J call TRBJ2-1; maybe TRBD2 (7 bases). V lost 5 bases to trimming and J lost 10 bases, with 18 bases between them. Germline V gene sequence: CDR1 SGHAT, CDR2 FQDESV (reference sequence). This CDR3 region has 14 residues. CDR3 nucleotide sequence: TGTGCCAGCAGCGTCCAAGGGGGGGGCAGCGAGCAGTTCTTC. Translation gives CASSVQGGGSEQFF.

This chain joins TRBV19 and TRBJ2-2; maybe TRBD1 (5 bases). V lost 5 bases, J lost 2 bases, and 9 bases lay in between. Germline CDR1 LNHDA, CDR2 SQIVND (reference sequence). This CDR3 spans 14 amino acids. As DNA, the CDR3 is TGTGCCAGTAGTTTCGGACAAAACACCGGGGAGCTGTTTTTT. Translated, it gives CASSFGQNTGELFF.

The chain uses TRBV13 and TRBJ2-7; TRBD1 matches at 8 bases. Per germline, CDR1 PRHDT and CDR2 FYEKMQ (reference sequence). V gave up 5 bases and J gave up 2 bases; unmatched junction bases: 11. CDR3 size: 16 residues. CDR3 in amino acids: CASSQRQGADAYEQYF. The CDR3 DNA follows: TGTGCCAGCAGCCAACGCCAGGGGGCTGACGCCTACGAGCAGTACTTC.

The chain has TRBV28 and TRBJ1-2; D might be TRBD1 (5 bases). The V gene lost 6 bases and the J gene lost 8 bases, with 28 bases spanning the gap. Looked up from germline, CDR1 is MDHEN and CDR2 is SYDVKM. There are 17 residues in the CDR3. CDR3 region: CASSFRDLPLKAGGYTF. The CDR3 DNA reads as TGTGCCAGCAGCTTTAGGGACTTACCCCTCAAAGCGGGGGGCTACACCTTC.

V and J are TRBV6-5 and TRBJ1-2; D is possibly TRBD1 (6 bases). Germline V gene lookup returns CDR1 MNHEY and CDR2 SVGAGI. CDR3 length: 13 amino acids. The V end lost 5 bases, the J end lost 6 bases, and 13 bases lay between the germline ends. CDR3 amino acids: CASSTTGLDGYTF. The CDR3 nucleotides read TGTGCCAGCAGTACTACAGGGTTGGATGGCTACACCTTC.

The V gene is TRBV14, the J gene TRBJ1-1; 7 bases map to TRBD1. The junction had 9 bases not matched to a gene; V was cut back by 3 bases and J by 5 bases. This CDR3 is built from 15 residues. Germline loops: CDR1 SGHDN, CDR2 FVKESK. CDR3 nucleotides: TGTGCCAGCAGCCAGATAAGGGGGCCGAGAACTGAAGCTTTCTTT. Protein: CASSQIRGPRTEAFF.

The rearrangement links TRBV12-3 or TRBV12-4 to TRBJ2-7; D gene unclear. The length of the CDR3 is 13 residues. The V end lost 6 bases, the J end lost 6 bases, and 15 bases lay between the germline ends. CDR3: CASSPSSSLEQYF. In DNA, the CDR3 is TGTGCCAGCAGCCCGAGCTCGTCGCTCGAGCAGTACTTC.

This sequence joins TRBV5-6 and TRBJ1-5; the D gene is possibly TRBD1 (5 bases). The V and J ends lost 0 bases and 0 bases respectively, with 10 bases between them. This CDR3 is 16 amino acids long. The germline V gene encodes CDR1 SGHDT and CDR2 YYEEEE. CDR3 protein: CASSLGLGDSNQPQHF. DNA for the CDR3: TGTGCCAGCAGCTTGGGGTTAGGGGATAGCAATCAGCCCCAGCATTTT.